This TCR beta chain originates from a study of molecular identifiers for immune sequencing clone quantification. Trimming shortened V by 9 bases and J by 7 bases, and 25 bases separated the two germline ends. The CDR3 is made up of 16 amino acids. Germline V lookup: CDR1 MNHEY, CDR2 SVGEGT. As for this clonotype: The antigen remains undetermined.

Study conclusions and caveats: Clones above 20 RNA copies contained over 97% of effector molecules and under 1% of naive molecules.

Libraries of bulk TCR were made by previously described methods (with listed TCR primers). TCRdb passed the PCR reads through MiXCR, listing each CDR3 protein once. The sample includes around 65,000 distinct CDR3 sequences, approximately 17% seen only once; the top ten take 1.5% to 1.9%. V is TRBV6-2 or TRBV6-3 and J is TRBJ2-1; D is possibly TRBD1 or TRBD2 (6 bases each). The sequenced sample consisted of naive CD8+ T cells from blood, with Jurkat cell RNA spiked in. The subset is: FACS-sorted CD8+CD4-CCR7+CD45RA+ naive T cells. This sequence was found in a human donor in good health. Some libraries in this study had Jurkat cell RNA spiked in. In DNA, the CDR3 is TGTGCCAGTAGCCCTATGGGGGCACTTCGGGGGAATGAGCAGTTCTTC. As protein: CASSPMGALRGNEQFF.